This T cell receptor (beta chain) emerged from a study of blood T cell repertoires in COVID-19. Study-wide context: Samples representing acute and convalescent COVID-19 were sourced from the United States, Italy and Spain. In each case, the material was cDNA or gDNA derived from T cells, B-cell-depleted T cells, or PBMCs.

This clone was detected only once. As handled by the study authors: Amplified reference gene primers provided the basis for estimating nucleated cell counts. Clones were sequenced by immunoSEQ multiplex PCR, and TCRdb holds only the in-frame ones, with some missing. The V and J calls and clone size come from that table; D and trimming were worked out from the DNA. The sample includes about 200,000 clones, approximately 82% seen only once; the top ten take about 6.9%. V lost 0 bases, J lost 0 bases, and 15 bases lay in between. The CDR3 spans 18 residues. Germline-derived CDR1 and CDR2 are SGDLS and YYNGEE.

The sequence came from a human donor with acute or convalescent COVID-19. The donor label of this sample is uncertain. The rearrangement links TRBV9 to TRBJ2-2; weak D call: TRBD2 (8 bases). Sequenced: peripheral blood. The CDR3 DNA sequence: TGTGCCAGCAGCGTAGGTCCAGGGGGACTAGCGAACACCGGGGAGCTGTTTTTT. This sequence encodes CASSVGPGGLANTGELFF.